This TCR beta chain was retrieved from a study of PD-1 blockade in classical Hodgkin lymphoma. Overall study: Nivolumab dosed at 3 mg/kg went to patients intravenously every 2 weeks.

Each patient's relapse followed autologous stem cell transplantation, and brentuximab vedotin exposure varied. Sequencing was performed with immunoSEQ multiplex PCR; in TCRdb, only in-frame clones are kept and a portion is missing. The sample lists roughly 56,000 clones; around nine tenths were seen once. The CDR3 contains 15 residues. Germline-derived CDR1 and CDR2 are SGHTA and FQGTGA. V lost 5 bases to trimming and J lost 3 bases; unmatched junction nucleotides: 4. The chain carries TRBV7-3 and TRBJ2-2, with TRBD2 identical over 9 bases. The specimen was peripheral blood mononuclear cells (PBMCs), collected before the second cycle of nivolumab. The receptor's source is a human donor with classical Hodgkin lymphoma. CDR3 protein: CASSKLAGDTGELFF. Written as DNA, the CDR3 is TGTGCCAGCAGCAAACTAGCGGGTGACACCGGGGAGCTGTTTTTT.